Listed below are T cell receptor beta chains from one sample, sequenced in a study of CD4 T cells in relation to SARS-CoV-2 and coronaviruses. No cognate antigen is known for these TCRs. Profiled with immunoSEQ multiplex PCR; TCRdb holds only in-frame clones, not every one. The profile covers 35,000 to 50,000 clones, with around 80% appearing a single time and more than 1.3% taken by the ten largest. The specimen was naive CD4+ T cells from PBMCs, cultured in vitro. These receptors all come from an adult with COVID-19. CDR3s include the opening cysteine and the closing phenylalanine or tryptophan. A D gene is named only where the DNA matches it firmly. The size entry is marked missing in some rows and otherwise reads once, few, many or a size class.

j_gene	d_gene	v_gene	abundance	CDR3nt	CDR3aa
TRBJ1-4	-	TRBV30	once	TGTGCCTGGAGTGCGAGGCGTCTCGGGGCAACTAATGAAAAACTGTTTTTT	CAWSARRLGATNEKLFF
TRBJ2-2	TRBD1	TRBV5-6	-	TGTGCCAGCAGCCTCGGGACAGGGAACACCGGGGAGCTGTTTTTT	CASSLGTGNTGELFF
TRBJ2-5	-	TRBV5-8	-	TGTGCCAGCAGTCTAGGACGCGTAGAGACCCAGTACTTC	CASSLGRVETQYF
TRBJ2-7	TRBD2	TRBV30	-	TGTGCCTGGAGTGTAGGGCGGGGGTCTACCTACGAGCAGTACTTC	CAWSVGRGSTYEQYF
TRBJ2-3	TRBD2	TRBV28	-	TGTGCCAGCAGCGATCGCCTAGCGGGAGTCACAGATACGCAGTATTTT	CASSDRLAGVTDTQYF
TRBJ2-7	-	TRBV29-1	once	TGCAGCGTTAAAGTCCATGAGCAGTACTTC	CSVKVHEQYF
TRBJ1-4	-	TRBV3-1/TRBV3-2	-	TGTGCCAGCAGCCAAGACGGACAGTCGACTAATGAAAAACTGTTTTTT	CASSQDGQSTNEKLFF
TRBJ2-1	-	TRBV7-6	-	TGTGCCAGCAGCTTTGACGGTCAGGGTTTATACAATGAGCAGTTCTTC	CASSFDGQGLYNEQFF
TRBJ2-1	TRBD2	TRBV6-2/TRBV6-3	-	TGTGCCAGCAGCCTCAACGTGAGGGCTAGCGGGAGGGCGAATGAGCAGTTCTTC	CASSLNVRASGRANEQFF
TRBJ1-3	-	TRBV2	-	TGTGCCAGCAGTCCGAACGGGGGGCGAGGAAACACCATATATTTT	CASSPNGGRGNTIYF